The rows below give T cell receptor beta chains drawn from one sample of a study of blood T cell repertoires in COVID-19. Clones were read by immunoSEQ multiplex PCR, and TCRdb kept only the in-frame ones, dropping some. The sample lists 15,000 to 20,000 clones; approximately 80% were seen once. The source material was peripheral blood. These receptors were obtained from a man older than 75 with acute or convalescent COVID-19. The CDR3 runs from the conserved cysteine through the conserved F or W. The order of the fields is V gene, CDR3 protein.

TRBV4-3 CASSQTSGGYNEQFF
TRBV10-2 CASSEGGEETDTQYF
TRBV5-1 CASSLPLAGEDEQYF
TRBV5-5 CASSPGTVSSYEQYF
TRBV12-3/TRBV12-4 CASSSGSAYEQYF
TRBV12-3/TRBV12-4 CASSDRENTEAFF
TRBV11-2 CASSSAFLAGTSTDTQYF
TRBV4-3 CASSQDGEAVGREKLFF
TRBV5-6 CASSLNRANYGYTF
TRBV6-1 CASSEGTGGRETQYF
TRBV2 CASSERAREGYNEQFF
TRBV24-1 CATSDFIAISNQPQHF
TRBV5-8 CASSFTGTSNQPQHF
TRBV5-1 CASSLDTPSHRYGYTF
TRBV5-1 CASSSGLAVDEQFF
TRBV18 CASSRSGTLNTGELFF
TRBV7-2 CASSSQGARSYNEQFF
TRBV7-8 CASSLTNRGRWQPQHF
TRBV2 CASSTPSGTANEKLFF
TRBV7-2 CASSPGSPLKKLFF
TRBV5-1 CASSTGQGIYEQYF
TRBV4-1 CASSQGLGQGHTEAFF